This T cell receptor (beta chain) is drawn from a study of cytomegalovirus exposure and HLA in healthy donors. Study-wide findings and caveats: At a 0.05 false discovery rate, a later analysis found 18,000 or so TCR beta sequences to be associated with HLA alleles.

The PCR used 60 Vbeta and 13 Jbeta primers. Here immunoSEQ multiplex PCR was the method, and the copy in TCRdb shows in-frame clones only, minus some. The data hold approximately 55,000 clones, with approximately 85% observed a single time. This clone has more than one count but fewer than ten. What it binds is unknown. Germline CDR1 is WNHNN and CDR2 is SYGVQD (reference sequence). The V end was cut by 0 bases, the J end by 0 bases, with 16 bases between. The CDR3 runs to 18 residues. Sequenced sample: PBMCs. The genes are TRBV10-1 and TRBJ2-3, with a tentative D call TRBD2 (6 bases). The sequence came from a boy between 10 and 17 years old in good health and CMV-seropositive. The CDR3 protein is CASSESDPWTTSTDTQYF. The DNA for the CDR3 is TGCGCCAGCAGTGAGTCGGATCCCTGGACTACTAGCACAGATACGCAGTATTTT.